This T cell receptor (beta chain) was retrieved from a study of cytomegalovirus exposure and HLA in healthy donors. CDR3 length: 15 amino acids. Germline CDR1 reads SEHNR; CDR2 reads FQNEAQ (reference sequence). V was clipped by 2 bases and J by 0 bases; unmatched bases: 0. Details on this clone: No antigen is known for it.

Study findings and constraints: The dataset shows that most TCR sequences were rare, while some public TCRs occurred in many donors.

With 60 Vbeta and 13 Jbeta primers, the PCR was carried out. Produced via immunoSEQ multiplex PCR; TCRdb's table is partial and in-frame only. This sample has roughly 150,000 clones, with 73% found just once. The source material was PBMCs. This receptor was taken from a woman in her late teens or twenties in good health and CMV-seronegative. The chain carries TRBV7-9 and TRBJ2-1, with 8 bases identical to TRBD1. The CDR3: CASSLTGGSYNEQFF. The CDR3 nucleotides are TGTGCCAGCAGCTTAACAGGGGGCTCCTACAATGAGCAGTTCTTC.